These 19 T cell receptor beta chains originate from one sample sequenced in a study of blood T cell repertoires in COVID-19. Method: immunoSEQ multiplex PCR; TCRdb's copy keeps in-frame clones and lacks some. The sample has 100,000 or so clones, 85% seen once. Sequences were obtained from peripheral blood. These receptors were obtained from a woman aged 65 to 85 with active or convalescent COVID-19.

This clone came up once. The V gene is TRBV4-1, the J gene TRBJ2-2; TRBD1 might be the D (6 bases). The CDR3 totals 16 residues. Germline CDR1 is MGHRA and CDR2 is YSYEKL. V was trimmed by 3 bases and J by 4 bases, leaving 15 bases between them. CDR3 region: CASSQATGLRTGELFF. The CDR3 DNA sequence: TGCGCCAGCAGCCAGGCTACAGGGTTGCGCACCGGGGAGCTGTTTTTT.

The V and J genes are TRBV7-2 and TRBJ2-7, with TRBD2 matching 13 bases. The CDR3 totals 15 residues. Trimming cost V 4 bases and J 7 bases; bases outside gene matches: 7. Germline-derived CDR1 and CDR2 are SGHTA and FQGNSA. CDR3 in amino acids: CASSYRLAGGYEQYF. In DNA form, the CDR3 reads TGTGCCAGCAGCTACCGACTAGCGGGAGGATATGAGCAGTACTTC.

There are a few counts of this clone. The J gene is TRBJ1-1, the V gene TRBV5-1; D is possibly TRBD1 (5 bases). Germline assignment: CDR1 SGHRS and CDR2 YFSETQ. There are 14 residues in the CDR3. Trimming removed 1 base from V and 9 bases from J, with 16 bases in between. The DNA of the CDR3 is TGCGCCAGCAGCTTGTCTCAGGGTTCTTTAAAAGCTTTCTTT. Its translation is CASSLSQGSLKAFF.

The chain couples TRBV28 to TRBJ1-1; TRBD1 is a possible D gene (5 bases). The germline V and J ends were trimmed by 4 bases and 0 bases, with 21 bases remaining between them. In germline, CDR1 is MDHEN, CDR2 SYDVKM. The CDR3 loop spans 18 amino acids. DNA of the CDR3: TGTGCCAGCAGTTCCGATTGGGGGGAGGGTTACATGAACACTGAAGCTTTCTTT. Protein sequence: CASSSDWGEGYMNTEAFF.

CDR3 nucleotide sequence: TGCGCCAGCAGCTTGCACACCATGAACACTGAAGCTTTCTTT. Its protein product is CASSLHTMNTEAFF. This rearrangement joins TRBV5-1 to TRBJ1-1; D gene unclear. The CDR3 is made up of 14 amino acids. The V end was cut by 1 base, the J end by 0 bases, with 7 bases between. Per the germline V gene, CDR1 is SGHRS and CDR2 is YFSETQ.

The chain uses TRBV11-1 and TRBJ2-1, with 7 bases identical to TRBD2. This CDR3 is built from 15 residues. CDR1 SGHAT and CDR2 FQDESV come from the germline V gene (reference sequence). V was pared by 5 bases and J by 4 bases, with 8 bases of the junction left unmatched. CDR3 protein: CASSPTGGGYNEQFF. As DNA, the CDR3 is TGTGCCAGCAGCCCGACGGGGGGAGGGTACAATGAGCAGTTCTTC. Full variable domain (missing parts from reference TRBV11-1 and TRBJ2-1): EAEVAQSPRYKITEKSQAVAFWCDPISGHATLYWYRQILGQGPELLVQFQDESVVDDSQLPKDRFSAERLKGVDSTLKIQPAELGDSAMYLCASSPTGGGYNEQFFGPGTRLTVL.

This chain connects TRBV7-9 to TRBJ1-1; TRBD1 matches 9 bases. Germline values: CDR1 SEHNR, CDR2 FQNEAQ (reference sequence). V shed 2 bases and J 4 bases; nucleotides not matched to a gene: 5. This CDR3 has 15 residues. The CDR3 nucleotides are TGTGCCAGCAGCTTATACAGGGGGCGGGTCACTGAAGCTTTCTTT. It translates to CASSLYRGRVTEAFF.

The genes are TRBV5-1 and TRBJ2-3; possibly TRBD2 for D (7 bases). Trimming took 0 bases from V and 5 from J, leaving 10 bases between them. Germline loops: CDR1 SGHRS, CDR2 YFSETQ. The CDR3 totals 14 residues. The CDR3: CASSLVGGEDTQYF. DNA of the CDR3: TGCGCCAGCAGCTTGGTAGGGGGGGAAGATACGCAGTATTTT.

The chain couples TRBV4-3 to TRBJ2-1, with D possibly matching TRBD2 (5 bases). Germline V lookup: CDR1 LGHNA, CDR2 YSLEER. With 2 bases removed from V and 2 bases from J, the gap between germline ends came to 16 bases. This CDR3 contains 17 residues. CDR3 in amino acids: CASSQTLAISPYNEQFF. DNA of the CDR3: TGCGCCAGCAGCCAAACATTAGCGATAAGCCCCTACAATGAGCAGTTCTTC.

The count of this clone is one. The V gene is TRBV29-1, the J gene TRBJ1-1; D unclear. CDR1 SQVTM and CDR2 ANQGSEA come from the germline V gene. CDR3 length: 13 residues. Trimming left V 2 bases short and J 3 bases short, with 10 bases between. CDR3 residues: CSVEKEVDTEAFF. CDR3 coding DNA: TGCAGCGTTGAAAAGGAGGTCGACACTGAAGCTTTCTTT.

The chain links TRBV5-1 to TRBJ1-6; D may be TRBD1 (5 bases). Trimming cost V 6 bases and J 5 bases, with 15 bases left between them. This CDR3 comprises 15 residues. Per the germline V gene, CDR1 is SGHRS and CDR2 is YFSETQ. In DNA form, the CDR3 reads TGCGCCAGCACGTGGTCGGGGGTCGATAATTCACCCCTCCACTTT. This codes for CASTWSGVDNSPLHF.

This chain connects TRBV28 to TRBJ1-4; D ambiguous. This CDR3 spans 11 amino acids. Germline V gene data show CDR1 as MDHEN and CDR2 as SYDVKM. Between the trimmed V and J ends, which lost 7 bases and 11 bases, there was a span of 11 bases. The CDR3 nucleotides read TGTGCCAGCACCGGCGGGAAGAAACTGTTTTTT. This translates into CASTGGKKLFF.

The genes are TRBV7-2 and TRBJ2-7; the D gene is possibly TRBD1 (6 bases). The V and J ends lost 2 bases and 5 bases respectively, with 16 bases between them. The CDR3 covers 15 residues. The germline CDR1 and CDR2 sequences are SGHTA and FQGNSA. In DNA, the CDR3 is TGTGCCAGCAGCTTATTCCAGGGGATTGTCAACGAGCAGTACTTC. Protein: CASSLFQGIVNEQYF.

V is TRBV24-1 and J is TRBJ2-3, with 8 bases lining up with TRBD1. This CDR3 is built from 15 residues. The junction had 9 bases not matched to a gene; V was cut back by 5 bases and J by 6 bases. Germline V gene sequence: CDR1 KGHDR, CDR2 SFDVKD. The CDR3 DNA sequence: TGTGCCACCAGTGTAGGACAGGGCAGAGAGGATACGCAGTATTTT. The encoded protein is CATSVGQGREDTQYF.

This clone was seen only a few times. The J gene is TRBJ1-2, the V gene TRBV6-5; a possible D gene is TRBD1 (6 bases). The CDR3 covers 13 residues. Germline-derived CDR1 and CDR2 are MNHEY and SVGAGI. V was shortened by 4 bases and J by 7 bases, with 13 bases between the two germline ends. The CDR3 region has the DNA TGTGCCAGCAGTTCCACAGGGTTCGGTGGCTACACCTTC. As protein: CASSSTGFGGYTF.

This chain uses TRBV7-8 with TRBJ2-4; D might be TRBD2 (6 bases). Trimming pared 1 base from V and 5 bases from J, leaving 15 bases between. CDR1 SGHVS and CDR2 FQNEAQ come from the germline V gene. This CDR3 has 16 residues. The CDR3 DNA follows: TGTGCCAGCAGCTTAGGGATGCGGGGCGCGGAAAACATTCAGTACTTC. This codes for CASSLGMRGAENIQYF.

V gene TRBV7-2 combines with J gene TRBJ2-5, with TRBD2 identical over 10 bases. Germline CDR1 SGHTA, CDR2 FQGNSA. V dropped 5 bases and J dropped 5; count of bases not matched to a gene: 14. The CDR3 spans 17 residues. For the CDR3, the DNA is TGTGCCAGCAGCCTATTAGCGGGGGGAGCCTTCGGGGAGACCCAGTACTTC. Residues: CASSLLAGGAFGETQYF.

This clone showed up just a few times. The chain couples TRBV30 to TRBJ2-7; D is uncertain. The CDR3 extends over 13 amino acids. Trimming left V 3 bases short and J 6 bases short, with 15 bases between. Germline-derived CDR1 and CDR2 are GTSNPN and SVGIG (reference sequence). CDR3: CAWRRQSPGEQYF. CDR3 sequence (DNA): TGTGCCTGGAGACGTCAGAGCCCGGGCGAGCAGTACTTC.

V is TRBV24-1 and J is TRBJ2-3; TRBD1 might be the D (6 bases). In germline, CDR1 is KGHDR, CDR2 SFDVKD. The CDR3 loop spans 16 amino acids. Trimming stripped 4 bases from V and 6 bases from J, with 19 bases between. CDR3 coding DNA: TGTGCCACCAGTGACGGCAGGGGCGGCAATGTGGATACGCAGTATTTT. Protein sequence: CATSDGRGGNVDTQYF.